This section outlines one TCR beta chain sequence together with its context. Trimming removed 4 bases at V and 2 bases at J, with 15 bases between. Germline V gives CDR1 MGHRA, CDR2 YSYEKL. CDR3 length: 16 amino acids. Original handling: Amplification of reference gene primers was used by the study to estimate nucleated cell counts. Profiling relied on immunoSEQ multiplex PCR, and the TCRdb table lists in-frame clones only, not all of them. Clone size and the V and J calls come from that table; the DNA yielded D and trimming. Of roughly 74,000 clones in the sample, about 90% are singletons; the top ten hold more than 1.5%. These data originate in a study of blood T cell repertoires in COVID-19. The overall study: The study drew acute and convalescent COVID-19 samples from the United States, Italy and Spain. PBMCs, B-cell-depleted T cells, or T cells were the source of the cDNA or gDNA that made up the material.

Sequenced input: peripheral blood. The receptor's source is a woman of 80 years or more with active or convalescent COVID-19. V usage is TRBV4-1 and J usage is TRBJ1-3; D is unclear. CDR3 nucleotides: TGCGCCAGCAGCCTTCAGCGGGAGCAAGCTGGAAACACCATATATTTT. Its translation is CASSLQREQAGNTIYF.